This T cell receptor (beta chain) is from a study of OX40 agonist ivuxolimab in advanced cancers. About the research overall: Patients in the trial were receiving intravenous ivuxolimab every 2 weeks, at doses of 0.01 to 10 mg/kg. Each dose-escalation patient presented with hepatocellular carcinoma, melanoma, renal cell or head and neck cancer. The study, taken as a whole, reports: Relative to CD4+, CD8+ T cells held more expanded clones on average.

Trimming shortened V by 5 bases and J by 8 bases, and 12 bases separated the two germline ends. CDR3 length: 13 amino acids. Germline V lookup: CDR1 SGHVS, CDR2 FQNEAQ. The repertoire was sequenced with immunoSEQ multiplex PCR; TCRdb's copy has only in-frame clones and lacks some. Of around 84,000 clones listed, about 88% are singletons. Turning to this clone: Its antigen is undetermined.

The clonotype comes from an adult with an advanced solid tumor such as melanoma, head and neck, liver or kidney cancer. This rearrangement joins TRBV7-8 to TRBJ1-4, with D perhaps matching TRBD1 (5 bases). The sequencing here drew on CD4+ or CD8+ T cells sorted from blood, taken in a trial of the OX40 agonist ivuxolimab. CDR3 loop: CASSRGSDEKLFF. The CDR3 DNA reads as TGTGCCAGCAGCCGGGGGAGTGACGAAAAACTGTTTTTT.